This record covers a single T cell receptor beta chain. As yet, its antigen is unknown. TCRdb's table, derived via immunoSEQ multiplex PCR, lists solely in-frame clones and lacks some. The table lists around 600,000 clones, 97% of them singletons. This sample is drawn from a study of shared clonotypes between healthy human individuals. Adult donors, all healthy and HIV-negative, had no recent acute infections or vaccinations. Splitting of CD4+ cells produced CD45RA+ naive and CD45RA-negative memory subsets. Broader study findings: Lower generation probabilities were found for non-shared clonotypes than for those shared by all four donors. An effect of sequencing depth on clonotype sharing among donors was expected.

The CDR3 extends over 13 amino acids. The germline CDR1 and CDR2 sequences are WNHNN and SYGVQD (reference sequence). Trimming pared 0 bases from V and 10 bases from J, leaving 7 bases between. This TCR was recovered from a woman aged 25-40 years in good health. V gene TRBV10-1 combines with J gene TRBJ1-6, with unresolved D. Sequenced input: naive CD4+ T cells sorted from blood. Subset of the sample: CD45RA+ positively selected. CDR3 in amino acids: CASSESKRSPLHF. DNA of the CDR3: TGCGCCAGCAGTGAGTCCAAAAGATCACCCCTCCACTTT.